Listed here are 28 T cell receptor beta chains from one sample, sequenced in a study of blood T cell repertoires in COVID-19. Method: immunoSEQ multiplex PCR; TCRdb's copy keeps in-frame clones and lacks some. The table has 200,000 or so clones, more than 75% seen once; the top ten hold less than 8%. Sequences were obtained from PBMCs or T cells enriched from blood (not recorded which). These receptors originate from a woman aged 40 to 50 with acute COVID-19.

This chain uses TRBV9 with TRBJ2-2; 9 bases match TRBD2. Looked up from germline, CDR1 is SGDLS and CDR2 is YYNGEE. V shed 4 bases and J 4 bases; nucleotides not matched to a gene: 8. The CDR3 contains 16 residues. CDR3 DNA sequence: TGTGCCAGCAGCCCCCACATTAGCGGGAGCACCGGGGAGCTGTTTTTT. Translating gives CASSPHISGSTGELFF.

The gene calls are TRBV3-1 (or the pseudogene TRBV3-2) and TRBJ1-2; D is ambiguous. CDR3 size: 14 residues. The V gene's germline CDR1 is LGHDT and CDR2 YNNKEL (reference sequence). The V gene lost 0 bases and the J gene lost 6 bases, with 11 bases spanning the gap. This CDR3 reads CASSQDRGTHGYTF. The CDR3 DNA sequence: TGTGCCAGCAGCCAAGATCGAGGCACCCATGGCTACACCTTC.

The chain combines TRBV30 with TRBJ1-4, with no clear D. CDR1 GTSNPN and CDR2 SVGIG come from the germline V gene (reference sequence). V lost 4 bases and J lost 7, with 10 bases in between. This CDR3 spans 12 amino acids. The CDR3 reads CAWTEGGEKLFF. Here the CDR3 DNA reads TGTGCCTGGACGGAGGGTGGTGAAAAACTGTTTTTT.

The chain employs TRBV6-5 and TRBJ2-1; possible D gene TRBD1, 7 bases. The CDR3 has 14 amino acids. Deletions cut 6 bases from V and 7 bases from J, with 16 bases between. The germline gives CDR1 MNHEY, CDR2 SVGAGI. CDR3 amino acids: CASRDGRGANEQFF. CDR3 DNA sequence: TGTGCCAGCAGAGATGGCAGGGGGGCAAATGAGCAGTTCTTC.

The rearrangement uses TRBV5-1 and TRBJ2-1; TRBD1 aligns across 9 bases. The V segment lost 3 bases and the J segment 5 bases; nucleotides outside the gene matches: 12. The CDR3 length is 17 residues. Germline CDR1 is SGHRS and CDR2 is YFSETQ. CDR3 in DNA: TGCGCCAGCAGCTCTCTGCTACCGGGACAGGGCGACAATGAGCAGTTCTTC. It encodes CASSSLLPGQGDNEQFF. The entire variable domain, with the rest obtained from reference TRBV5-1 and TRBJ2-1, is as follows: KAGVTQTPRYLIKTRGQQVTLSCSPISGHRSVSWYQQTPGQGLQFLFEYFSETQRNKGNFPGRFSGRQFSNSRSEMNVSTLELGDSALYLCASSSLLPGQGDNEQFFGPGTRLTVL.

The J gene is TRBJ1-2, the V gene TRBV6-1; D might be TRBD1 (5 bases). Per germline, CDR1 MNHNS and CDR2 SASEGT. Trimming removed 0 bases at V and 3 bases at J, with 8 bases between. This CDR3 contains 14 residues. The CDR3 loop is CASSEATADYGYTF. The CDR3 region has the DNA TGTGCCAGCAGTGAAGCGACAGCCGACTATGGCTACACCTTC.

The chain employs TRBV10-3 and TRBJ1-2; a weak D match, TRBD1 (5 bases). Trimming removed 11 bases from V and 6 bases from J, with 16 bases in between. CDR1 and CDR2 (germline): ENHRY, SYGVKD. The CDR3 contains 12 residues. CDR3 sequence: CAHAGESNGYTF. The CDR3 coding sequence is TGTGCCCATGCGGGGGAGTCGAATGGCTACACCTTC.

The chain has TRBV5-1 and TRBJ1-2; D remains ambiguous. CDR1 SGHRS and CDR2 YFSETQ come from the germline V gene. The CDR3 runs to 12 residues. Trimming shortened V by 0 bases and J by 5 bases, and 5 bases separated the two germline ends. The CDR3 loop is CASSLDRYGYTF. In DNA form, the CDR3 reads TGCGCCAGCAGCTTGGATCGTTATGGCTACACCTTC. The full variable domain, in which reference TRBV5-1 and TRBJ1-2 provide the parts outside the CDR3, is KAGVTQTPRYLIKTRGQQVTLSCSPISGHRSVSWYQQTPGQGLQFLFEYFSETQRNKGNFPGRFSGRQFSNSRSEMNVSTLELGDSALYLCASSLDRYGYTFGSGTRLTVV.

The rearrangement joins TRBV6-5 to TRBJ1-6, with D tentatively TRBD1 (5 bases). The CDR3 spans 16 residues. Germline CDR1 and CDR2: MNHEY and SVGAGI. V lost 0 bases, J lost 9 bases, and 15 bases lay in between. The DNA of the CDR3 is TGTGCCAGCAGTTACTCGGCAGGGATCACAGCTTCACCCCTCCACTTT. It yields the protein CASSYSAGITASPLHF.

This clone was seen a handful of times. The gene calls are TRBV12-3 or TRBV12-4 and TRBJ1-3; D gene unclear. Trimming stripped 1 base from V and 8 bases from J, with 3 bases between. CDR3 length equals 11 residues. CDR3 sequence: CASSLGDTIYF. CDR3 DNA sequence: TGTGCCAGCAGTTTAGGAGACACCATATATTTT.

Only one count was recorded for this clone. CDR3 sequence: CASGSYSNQPQHF. The CDR3 DNA follows: TGTGCCAGCGGCAGTTATAGCAATCAGCCCCAGCATTTT. The J gene is TRBJ1-5, the V gene TRBV2; D is undetermined. The CDR3 is 13 residues long. Trimming pared 8 bases from V and 0 bases from J, leaving 8 bases between. Germline V CDR1 and CDR2: SNHLY, FYNNEI. Using reference TRBV2 and TRBJ1-5 for the parts outside the CDR3, the full variable domain is EPEVTQTPSHQVTQMGQEVILRCVPISNHLYFYWYRQILGQKVEFLVSFYNNEISEKSEIFDDQFSVERPDGSNFTLKIRSTKLEDSAMYFCASGSYSNQPQHFGDGTRLSIL.

The CDR3 nucleotides are TGTGCCAGCAGCTTAGCTATCCAAGAGACCCAGTACTTC. As protein: CASSLAIQETQYF. V and J are TRBV7-9 and TRBJ2-5; D call uncertain. In germline, CDR1 is SEHNR, CDR2 FQNEAQ (reference sequence). The CDR3 consists of 13 residues. The V gene lost 0 bases and the J gene lost 1 base, with 3 bases spanning the gap.

This rearrangement joins TRBV9 to TRBJ1-3; 8 bases match TRBD1. CDR1 and CDR2 (germline): SGDLS, YYNGEE. The ends lost 3 bases at V and 0 bases at J; junction bases unmatched: 8. The CDR3 has 17 residues. The CDR3 loop is CASSGRTGRHSGNTIYF. For the CDR3, the DNA is TGTGCCAGCAGCGGAAGGACAGGGCGCCACTCTGGAAACACCATATATTTT.

This chain joins TRBV6-1 and TRBJ2-3, with D possibly TRBD1 on 6 matching bases. CDR3 length: 15 residues. Germline V gene lookup returns CDR1 MNHNS and CDR2 SASEGT. Deletions cut 0 bases from V and 2 bases from J, with 9 bases between. In DNA, the CDR3 is TGTGCCAGCAGTGAAGCGACAGGCAACACAGATACGCAGTATTTT. Protein: CASSEATGNTDTQYF.

This clone was recorded only once. The CDR3 loop reads CASSLGRLNEQFF. DNA of the CDR3: TGTGCCAGCAGCTTGGGTCGACTCAATGAGCAGTTCTTC. The chain recombines TRBV7-8 with TRBJ2-1, with unresolved D. Trimming cost V 3 bases and J 6 bases, with 9 bases left between them. Germline values: CDR1 SGHVS, CDR2 FQNEAQ. The CDR3 covers 13 residues.

The chain uses TRBV15 and TRBJ2-5, with D unclear. The CDR3 is 16 amino acids. CDR1 is LNHNV, CDR2 YYDKDF, per germline (reference sequence). The ends were cut back, 0 bases at V and 2 bases at J, with 13 bases in the middle. CDR3 residues: CATSRDPRPTQETQYF. In DNA, the CDR3 is TGTGCCACCAGCAGAGACCCGAGGCCCACTCAAGAGACCCAGTACTTC. The whole variable domain, filled in from reference TRBV15 and TRBJ2-5, reads DAMVIQNPRYQVTQFGKPVTLSCSQTLNHNVMYWYQQKSSQAPKLLFHYYDKDFNNEADTPDNFQSRRPNTSFCFLDIRSPGLGDTAMYLCATSRDPRPTQETQYFGPGTRLLVL.

The rearrangement joins TRBV19 to TRBJ1-5; a weak D match, TRBD1 (6 bases). The CDR3 is 16 amino acids. Germline V gene data show CDR1 as LNHDA and CDR2 as SQIVND (reference sequence). V lost 5 bases to trimming and J lost 7 bases, with 21 bases between them. CDR3 sequence: CASSEAQGAFLQPQHF. The DNA for the CDR3 is TGTGCCAGTAGTGAGGCACAGGGTGCTTTTTTACAGCCCCAGCATTTT.

J is TRBJ2-3 and V is TRBV28; D may be TRBD2 (7 bases). Trimming removed 5 bases at V and 4 bases at J, with 16 bases between. CDR3 size: 15 residues. Looked up from germline, CDR1 is MDHEN and CDR2 is SYDVKM. The CDR3 here is CASSPRGAEADTQYF. The CDR3 DNA follows: TGTGCCAGCAGTCCCCGGGGGGCCGAGGCAGATACGCAGTATTTT.

The rearrangement joins TRBV6-5 to TRBJ1-5, with 10 bases fitting TRBD1. With 11 bases clipped from V and 6 bases from J, the junction kept 13 bases outside the gene matches. From germline, CDR1 is MNHEY and CDR2 SVGAGI. CDR3 length: 15 amino acids. The CDR3 DNA is TGTGCCGCCAGAGGACCGACAGGGGGCGGTCAGCCCCAGCATTTT. Translating it yields CAARGPTGGGQPQHF.

The J gene is TRBJ1-1, the V gene TRBV29-1, with D tentatively TRBD1 (5 bases). CDR1 is SQVTM and CDR2 is ANQGSEA in the germline V gene. The length of the CDR3 is 13 residues. V was pared by 6 bases and J by 1 base, with 12 bases between. In DNA, the CDR3 is TGCAGCGTCTCGGTGGGGGGGAACACTGAAGCTTTCTTT. Its translation: CSVSVGGNTEAFF.

The CDR3 DNA reads TGTGCCACCAGCAGAGATCTTGGGCTGAATCAGCCCCAGCATTTT. Translating it yields CATSRDLGLNQPQHF. The chain is built from TRBV15 and TRBJ1-5; D unclear. The CDR3 consists of 15 residues. Trimming stripped 0 bases from V and 4 bases from J, with 10 bases between. Germline V lookup: CDR1 LNHNV, CDR2 YYDKDF (reference sequence).

The chain uses TRBV19 and TRBJ1-5; 7 bases match TRBD1. After removal of 5 bases from V and 0 bases from J, the junction contained 4 bases not matched to a gene. Germline V gene lookup returns CDR1 LNHDA and CDR2 SQIVND (reference sequence). This CDR3 is built from 15 residues. This CDR3 is CASSLDRASNQPQHF. CDR3 DNA: TGTGCCAGTAGTCTCGACAGGGCTAGCAATCAGCCCCAGCATTTT. Based on the CDR3 plus reference TRBV19 and TRBJ1-5, the full variable domain is DGGITQSPKYLFRKEGQNVTLSCEQNLNHDAMYWYRQDPGQGLRLIYYSQIVNDFQKGDIAEGYSVSREKKESFPLTVTSAQKNPTAFYLCASSLDRASNQPQHFGDGTRLSIL.

The table lists this clone with many counts. The chain recombines TRBV4-2 with TRBJ1-5; D ambiguous. Trimming left V 0 bases short and J 0 bases short, with 12 bases between. The CDR3 length is 17 residues. Germline V CDR1 and CDR2: LGHNA, YNFKEQ. CDR3 sequence: CASSQEAGSYSNQPQHF. As DNA, the CDR3 is TGTGCCAGCAGCCAAGAGGCAGGTAGTTATAGCAATCAGCCCCAGCATTTT.

Written as DNA, the CDR3 is TGTGCCAGCAGTTACTTTCAGATGGGCGATGGCTACACCTTC. Protein product: CASSYFQMGDGYTF. The V call is TRBV6-5, the J call TRBJ1-2; no reliable D call. Germline CDR1 MNHEY, CDR2 SVGAGI. The CDR3 length is 14 residues. V was clipped by 1 base and J by 6 bases, with 12 bases between them.

The chain is built from TRBV19 and TRBJ1-1; TRBD1 is a possible D gene (5 bases). This CDR3 comprises 13 residues. Germline V gives CDR1 LNHDA, CDR2 SQIVND (reference sequence). V was pared by 3 bases and J by 5 bases, with 10 bases between. The CDR3 here is CASSMSRGTEAFF. The CDR3 nucleotides are TGTGCCAGTAGTATGTCAAGGGGTACTGAAGCTTTCTTT.

The chain combines TRBV2 with TRBJ1-6, with D perhaps TRBD1 (6 bases). V was clipped by 6 bases and J by 0 bases, with 15 bases between them. Germline loops: CDR1 SNHLY, CDR2 FYNNEI. The CDR3 sequence is 17 residues long. CDR3 sequence (DNA): TGTGCCAGCAGACCCAGAACAGGGAGCTCCTATAATTCACCCCTCCACTTT. Encoded protein: CASRPRTGSSYNSPLHF.

This sequence joins TRBV6-4 and TRBJ1-6, with D hard to call. This CDR3 has 15 residues. Trimming cost V 7 bases and J 0 bases, with 10 bases left between them. CDR1 and CDR2 from the germline V gene are MRHNA and SNTAGT. In nucleotides, the CDR3 is TGTGCCAGCACGAGGGTTATCTCCTATAATTCACCCCTCCACTTT. Its protein is CASTRVISYNSPLHF.

The rearrangement joins TRBV30 to TRBJ2-1; D is perhaps TRBD2 (6 bases). Trimming left V 1 base short and J 1 base short, with 8 bases between. The CDR3 has 14 amino acids. Per the germline V gene, CDR1 is GTSNPN and CDR2 is SVGIG (reference sequence). The CDR3 here is CAWSGGRSYNEQFF. As DNA, the CDR3 is TGTGCCTGGAGTGGTGGGAGGTCCTACAATGAGCAGTTCTTC.